This T cell receptor beta chain was documented in a study of blood T cell repertoires in COVID-19. Turning to the study itself: Acute-phase and convalescent COVID-19 samples originated in the United States, Italy and Spain. Sample material is recorded as cDNA or gDNA derived from T cells, B-cell-depleted T cells, or PBMCs.

Per germline, CDR1 SEHNR and CDR2 FQNEAQ (reference sequence). The CDR3 is 15 amino acids. V dropped 4 bases and J dropped 4; count of bases not matched to a gene: 9. Original data processing: Amplification from reference gene primers served as the basis for estimated nucleated cell counts. The repertoire was sequenced with immunoSEQ multiplex PCR; TCRdb's copy has only in-frame clones and lacks some. That table gives V, J and clone size, and the DNA gave D and trimming. The sample shows 150,000 to 200,000 clones, 90% to 95% of them seen only once. The gene calls are TRBV7-9 and TRBJ1-2, with 7 positions matching TRBD1. The source of this sequence is a woman aged 50 to 60 with acute or convalescent COVID-19. Sequencing input: peripheral blood. The CDR3 loop reads CASSSSIDRAYGYTF. The DNA for the CDR3 is TGTGCCAGCAGCTCCTCTATTGACAGGGCCTATGGCTACACCTTC.